A single sample is the source of the 16 T cell receptor beta chains below, sequenced in a study of immune cell composition in non-small cell lung cancer. The method was immunoSEQ multiplex PCR; TCRdb's version includes in-frame clones alone and lacks a portion of them. The profile shows about 2,800 clones, 70% to 80% of them singletons. Normal lung was taken at the farthest possible site, at least 3 cm from tumour. The sequenced sample consisted of non-adjacent lung tissue. Receptors were obtained from a human donor with non-small cell lung cancer.

This chain uses TRBV5-6 with TRBJ2-7, with 10 bases matching TRBD2. V was pared by 6 bases and J by 2 bases, with 2 bases of the junction left unmatched. The CDR3 covers 13 residues. Germline V gene sequence: CDR1 SGHDT, CDR2 YYEEEE. In DNA, the CDR3 is TGTGCCAGCATACTAGCGGGGACCTACGAGCAGTACTTC. Translation: CASILAGTYEQYF.

The V gene is TRBV27, the J gene TRBJ1-1; D uncertain. Looked up from germline, CDR1 is MNHEY and CDR2 is SMNVEV (reference sequence). This CDR3 region has 13 residues. V was cut by 7 bases and J by 5 bases, with 14 bases left in between. The CDR3 here is CASTTNTGTEAFF. CDR3 DNA sequence: TGTGCCAGCACCACGAACACGGGGACTGAAGCTTTCTTT.

V gene TRBV27 combines with J gene TRBJ1-1, with TRBD1 matching 9 bases. The CDR3 has 16 residues. The ends lost 5 bases at V and 4 bases at J; junction bases unmatched: 11. Germline loops: CDR1 MNHEY, CDR2 SMNVEV (reference sequence). CDR3 loop: CASSPSPGQGTTEAFF. The DNA for the CDR3 is TGTGCCAGCAGTCCCTCGCCCGGACAGGGGACCACTGAAGCTTTCTTT.

V gene TRBV6-5 combines with J gene TRBJ2-3; 10 bases match TRBD2. Germline loops: CDR1 MNHEY, CDR2 SVGAGI. V shed 6 bases, J shed 5 bases, and the junction held 5 bases outside the gene matches. This CDR3 contains 14 residues. CDR3 sequence: CASRRLAGGDTQYF. The CDR3 nucleotides read TGTGCCAGCAGACGACTAGCGGGTGGAGATACGCAGTATTTT.

V and J are TRBV11-3 and TRBJ2-2, with 7 bases matching TRBD1. Trimming removed 5 bases from V and 7 bases from J; junction bases left unmatched: 10. This CDR3 has 15 amino acids. The germline V gene encodes CDR1 SGHNT and CDR2 YENEEA. DNA of the CDR3: TGTGCCAGCAGCAGCGACAGGGTCCAAGGCGGGGAGCTGTTTTTT. Residues: CASSSDRVQGGELFF.

The chain has TRBV7-2 and TRBJ2-7, with 10 bases lining up with TRBD1. Germline lookup yields CDR1 SGHTA and CDR2 FQGNSA. Trimming took 5 bases from V and 6 from J; bases not matched to a gene: 13. CDR3 size: 16 residues. The CDR3 DNA is TGTGCCAGCAGCCCCACCGGGACAGGGGCCCCCTCCGAGCAGTACTTC. It specifies CASSPTGTGAPSEQYF.

The count of this clone is one. The V gene is TRBV4-2, the J gene TRBJ2-3; 9 bases are a match to TRBD1. Trimming cost V 0 bases and J 1 base; bases outside gene matches: 2. CDR3 length: 16 amino acids. From germline, CDR1 is LGHNA and CDR2 YNFKEQ. The CDR3 DNA sequence: TGTGCCAGCAGCCAAGATCGGACAGGGGGCACAGATACGCAGTATTTT. Protein product: CASSQDRTGGTDTQYF.

The chain links TRBV5-1 to TRBJ2-5; a weak D match, TRBD1 (6 bases). Germline assignment: CDR1 SGHRS and CDR2 YFSETQ. The CDR3 covers 13 residues. The V and J ends lost 2 bases and 3 bases respectively, with 8 bases between them. For the CDR3, the DNA is TGCGCCAGCAGCTTCGCAGGGGAAGAGACCCAGTACTTC. Amino acids: CASSFAGEETQYF.

This chain uses TRBV6-5 with TRBJ2-5; 7 bases fit TRBD2. The CDR3 has 14 residues. Per the germline V gene, CDR1 is MNHEY and CDR2 is SVGAGI. The V gene end was trimmed by 5 bases and the J gene end by 1 base; junction bases not matched to a gene: 4. CDR3 coding DNA: TGTGCCAGCAGTCCTAGCGGTCCCCAAGAGACCCAGTACTTC. Translation gives CASSPSGPQETQYF.

J is TRBJ1-3 and V is TRBV5-1; weak D call: TRBD1 (6 bases). The CDR3 runs 14 residues. Germline CDR1 SGHRS, CDR2 YFSETQ. The V and J ends lost 4 bases and 0 bases respectively, with 8 bases between them. Written as DNA, the CDR3 is TGCGCCAGCAGCGGGGGCAGCTCTGGAAACACCATATATTTT. This codes for CASSGGSSGNTIYF.

This rearrangement joins TRBV11-2 to TRBJ2-1, with 11 positions matching TRBD1. The CDR3 is 15 residues long. Germline V gives CDR1 SGHAT, CDR2 FQNNGV. The V segment lost 7 bases and the J segment 9 bases; nucleotides outside the gene matches: 11. The CDR3 spells CASTSGTGGVGEQFF. In DNA form, the CDR3 reads TGTGCCAGCACCTCCGGGACAGGGGGAGTGGGTGAGCAGTTCTTC.

This chain connects TRBV4-3 to TRBJ2-3; perhaps TRBD1 as D (5 bases). The germline V gene has CDR1 LGHNA and CDR2 YSLEER. V was clipped by 0 bases and J by 5 bases, with 12 bases between them. The CDR3 extends over 15 amino acids. The CDR3 sequence: CASSQEVRVRDTQYF. The CDR3 DNA follows: TGCGCCAGCAGCCAAGAAGTCAGGGTGAGAGATACGCAGTATTTT.

A few counts support this clone. CDR3 coding DNA: TGTGCCAGCAGCTGGACTAGCAGTCAAGAGACCCAGTACTTC. The encoded protein is CASSWTSSQETQYF. The chain recombines TRBV7-2 with TRBJ2-5, with TRBD2 identical over 8 bases. This CDR3 is built from 14 residues. The V segment lost 4 bases and the J segment 2 bases; nucleotides outside the gene matches: 3. The germline gives CDR1 SGHTA, CDR2 FQGNSA. Complete variable domain (other parts from reference TRBV7-2 and TRBJ2-5): GAGVSQSPSNKVTEKGKDVELRCDPISGHTALYWYRQSLGQGLEFLIYFQGNSAPDKSGLPSDRFSAERTGGSVSTLTIQRTQQEDSAVYLCASSWTSSQETQYFGPGTRLLVL.

The rearrangement uses TRBV19 and TRBJ1-2; D uncertain. Trimming removed 1 base at V and 4 bases at J, with 13 bases between. Germline-derived CDR1 and CDR2 are LNHDA and SQIVND (reference sequence). This CDR3 has 15 residues. The CDR3 coding sequence is TGTGCCAGTAGTATAGGGCCAGCGGGAGGCTATGGCTACACCTTC. Translation gives CASSIGPAGGYGYTF.

The V call is TRBV19, the J call TRBJ2-3, with D possibly matching TRBD2 (6 bases). CDR3 length: 15 residues. CDR1 and CDR2 (germline): LNHDA, SQIVND (reference sequence). V was clipped by 3 bases and J by 2 bases, with 12 bases between them. DNA for the CDR3: TGTGCCAGTAGTATGATCTCTAGCGACACAGATACGCAGTATTTT. Translation: CASSMISSDTDTQYF.

This chain uses TRBV27 with TRBJ2-7, with 8 bases that match TRBD2. The CDR3 extends over 15 amino acids. The trim removed 3 bases at V and 6 bases at J, leaving 10 bases unmatched. Germline assignment: CDR1 MNHEY and CDR2 SMNVEV (reference sequence). The CDR3 DNA is TGTGCCAGCAGTTTGGGGGCGGGAGGTCGCCGCGAGCAGTACTTC. Its translation: CASSLGAGGRREQYF.